The 11 T cell receptor beta chains below all came from one sample that was sequenced in a study of CD8 T cells in Susac syndrome. RNA totalling about 0.5 to 1 ug underwent reverse transcription with random hexamers. TCRdb reprocessed the immunoSEQ multiplex PCR reads via MiXCR and lists one record per CDR3 protein. Of approximately 220,000 distinct CDR3 sequences in the sample, 80% to 95% were seen once. The specimen was CD8+ T cells from PBMCs. The source of these receptors is a human donor with multiple sclerosis.

This chain links TRBV5-1 with TRBJ2-5; tentative D call: TRBD1 (6 bases). From germline, CDR1 is SGHRS and CDR2 YFSETQ. Trimming stripped 4 bases from V and 2 bases from J, with 15 bases between. The CDR3 totals 15 residues. The CDR3 sequence: CASSAQTGLQETQYF. The DNA for the CDR3 is TGCGCCAGCAGCGCCCAGACAGGTCTTCAAGAGACCCAGTACTTC. Full variable domain (missing parts from reference TRBV5-1 and TRBJ2-5): KAGVTQTPRYLIKTRGQQVTLSCSPISGHRSVSWYQQTPGQGLQFLFEYFSETQRNKGNFPGRFSGRQFSNSRSEMNVSTLELGDSALYLCASSAQTGLQETQYFGPGTRLLVL.

The chain carries TRBV15 and TRBJ1-1; D uncertain. The CDR3 is 14 residues long. Germline V CDR1 and CDR2: LNHNV, YYDKDF (reference sequence). V was shortened by 8 bases and J by 0 bases, with 13 bases between the two germline ends. The CDR3 spells CATQVRVMNTEAFF. CDR3 DNA sequence: TGTGCCACCCAGGTGAGGGTCATGAACACTGAAGCTTTCTTT.

The genes are TRBV14 and TRBJ2-3; D not certain. V gave up 0 bases and J gave up 6 bases, with 1 base separating them. Germline CDR1 is SGHDN and CDR2 is FVKESK. The CDR3 runs to 11 residues. The CDR3 bases are TGTGCCAGCAGCCAAGAGGATACGCAGTATTTT. It translates to CASSQEDTQYF.

This chain links TRBV6-5 with TRBJ2-2, with 7 positions matching TRBD1. V was clipped by 4 bases and J by 2 bases; unmatched bases: 7. CDR1 and CDR2 (germline): MNHEY, SVGAGI. There are 16 residues in the CDR3. CDR3 DNA sequence: TGTGCCAGCAGTTCAGGGACAGTGAAAAACACCGGGGAGCTGTTTTTT. Amino acid sequence: CASSSGTVKNTGELFF.

The chain is built from TRBV7-2 and TRBJ1-2; the D gene is possibly TRBD1 (6 bases). Germline V gene sequence: CDR1 SGHTA, CDR2 FQGNSA. Trimming removed 6 bases at V and 4 bases at J, with 24 bases between. The CDR3 is 17 residues long. The CDR3 DNA follows: TGTGCCAGCAGAGTTACAGGGAGGCTGGGCCCTGTCTATGGCTACACCTTC. Translation: CASRVTGRLGPVYGYTF.

The rearrangement uses TRBV27 and TRBJ2-5, with 8 bases identical to TRBD1. V lost 6 bases and J lost 5; bases outside the gene matches: 14. CDR1 is MNHEY, CDR2 SMNVEV, per germline (reference sequence). The CDR3 has 16 residues. This CDR3 is CASSPYGQGAWETQYF. The CDR3 nucleotides are TGTGCCAGCAGCCCCTATGGGCAGGGGGCTTGGGAGACCCAGTACTTC.

The chain carries TRBV27 and TRBJ1-1; possible D gene TRBD1, 5 bases. The CDR3 runs to 14 residues. V was cut by 2 bases and J by 6 bases, with 13 bases left in between. Per the germline V gene, CDR1 is MNHEY and CDR2 is SMNVEV (reference sequence). The CDR3 protein is CASSLGGVGSEAFF. CDR3 DNA: TGTGCCAGCAGTTTAGGAGGGGTGGGTTCTGAAGCTTTCTTT.

The chain is built from TRBV7-2 and TRBJ2-1; 7 bases are a match to TRBD2. Germline CDR1 SGHTA, CDR2 FQGNSA. This CDR3 spans 16 amino acids. Unmatched junction bases numbered 11, after V lost 5 bases and J lost 4 bases. The CDR3 reads CASSVTSARTYNEQFF. The CDR3 DNA follows: TGTGCCAGCAGCGTCACTAGCGCCCGAACGTACAATGAGCAGTTCTTC.

This chain uses TRBV7-9 with TRBJ2-3, with a weak D call TRBD2 (5 bases). The CDR3 spans 16 residues. Trimming stripped 5 bases from V and 1 base from J, with 16 bases between. The V gene's germline CDR1 is SEHNR and CDR2 FQNEAQ (reference sequence). The CDR3 DNA reads as TGTGCCAGCAGCCCTAGTGGCGGGTGGGGCACAGATACGCAGTATTTT. This translates into CASSPSGGWGTDTQYF.

The rearrangement uses TRBV14 and TRBJ2-5, with D possibly being TRBD1 or TRBD2 (5 bases each). Germline lookup yields CDR1 SGHDN and CDR2 FVKESK. The CDR3 is made up of 15 amino acids. Trimming shortened V by 5 bases and J by 4 bases, and 17 bases separated the two germline ends. The CDR3 nucleotides are TGTGCCAGCAGCAACTTCGAGGGGCGAGGAGAGACCCAGTACTTC. It is translated as CASSNFEGRGETQYF.

The V gene is TRBV27, the J gene TRBJ1-1, with D possibly TRBD1 on 6 matching bases. Trimming left V 6 bases short and J 5 bases short, with 13 bases between. The CDR3 contains 13 residues. CDR1 is MNHEY and CDR2 is SMNVEV in the germline V gene (reference sequence). The CDR3 protein is CASRPGQTTEAFF. The CDR3 DNA reads as TGTGCCAGCAGGCCAGGACAGACTACTGAAGCTTTCTTT.